Listed below are T cell receptor beta chains from one sample, sequenced in a study of T cells in Graves' hyperthyroidism and ophthalmopathy. MiXCR was run by TCRdb on the multiplex PCR reads, yielding one entry per CDR3 protein. The sample includes approximately 600,000 distinct CDR3 sequences, around 15% seen only once; the top ten take 4% to 5.5%. Input material: blood. The receptors were gathered from a woman aged 40 to 50 with Graves' ophthalmopathy. Both conserved end residues are part of each CDR3. Each record gives: D gene, clone size, V gene, J gene, CDR3 DNA, CDR3 protein. A D gene is named only where the DNA matches it firmly. Clone size is stated in some rows and not others, as once, few, many or a class when expanded.

-	many	TRBV6-1	TRBJ2-7	TGTGCCAGCAGTGGGGACACGACCTACGAGCAGTACTTC	CASSGDTTYEQYF
-	many	TRBV28	TRBJ2-5	TGTGCCAGCAGTTTAGGGAGTATCTGGACCCAGTACTTC	CASSLGSIWTQYF
TRBD2	few	TRBV25-1	TRBJ2-7	TGTGCCAGCAGTGGCCCTCGGGAGGGCCGAATTGGGCAGTACTTC	CASSGPREGRIGQYF
-	-	TRBV12-3/TRBV12-4	TRBJ2-7	TGTGCCAGCAGTTCCTTCCTCTGGCTCGAGCAGTACTTC	CASSSFLWLEQYF
-	-	TRBV7-9	TRBJ1-2	TGTGCCAGCAGCCCCCCGGGACGGGCAGACTATGGCTACACCTTC	CASSPPGRADYGYTF
-	many	TRBV2	TRBJ2-7	TGTGCCAGCGGGGAATACGAGCAGTACTTC	CASGEYEQYF
-	many	TRBV11-3	TRBJ2-5	TGTGCCAGCAGCTTAGGCTGGGGTGAAGGGGCTCAAGAGACCCAGTACTTC	CASSLGWGEGAQETQYF
-	-	TRBV18	TRBJ2-5	TGTGCCAGCTCACCATATCAGCAGGCCCAAGAGACCCAGTACTTC	CASSPYQQAQETQYF
TRBD1	many	TRBV30	TRBJ1-1	TGTGCCTGGAGTGCAGAGGGGGCTAACACTGAAGCTTTCTTT	CAWSAEGANTEAFF
-	many	TRBV28	TRBJ2-7	TGTGCCAGCAGTCCACGGGTCCAGCCCTACGAGCAGTACTTC	CASSPRVQPYEQYF
-	many	TRBV12-3/TRBV12-4	TRBJ1-2	TGTGCCAGCAGTTTCGAGGGTATCTATGGCTACACCTTC	CASSFEGIYGYTF
TRBD2	many	TRBV6-2/TRBV6-3	TRBJ2-7	TGTGCCAGCAGTTTTGGCGGGAGGGCCCTCTACGAGCAGTACTTC	CASSFGGRALYEQYF
-	few	TRBV19	TRBJ1-1	TGTGCCAGTAGTATCAGGGGCCCCCGTACTGAAGCTTTCTTT	CASSIRGPRTEAFF
TRBD1	few	TRBV29-1	TRBJ2-7	TGCAGCGTTGGGTTCCCGGGACAGGGAACCTACGAGCAGTACTTC	CSVGFPGQGTYEQYF
TRBD2	-	TRBV20-1	TRBJ2-7	TGCAGTGCTAGAGACCAGGGAGCGGGAGTCAGGCACGAGCAGTACTTC	CSARDQGAGVRHEQYF
-	many	TRBV30	TRBJ2-5	TGTGCCTGGACGGCCATAGTTCAATCGGAGACCCAGTACTTC	CAWTAIVQSETQYF
-	few	TRBV28	TRBJ2-5	TGTGCCAGCAGCTCTCAGATTGGAGGGGAGACCCAGTACTTC	CASSSQIGGETQYF
TRBD1	many	TRBV24-1	TRBJ2-2	TGTGCCACCAGTGACACCGACAGGGATGCCGCGAACACCGGGGAGCTGTTTTTT	CATSDTDRDAANTGELFF
-	many	TRBV5-1	TRBJ2-6	TGCGCCAGCAGCTTGTTCAGGGGTACCGGGTCTGGGGCCAACGTCCTGACTTTC	CASSLFRGTGSGANVLTF
TRBD1	-	TRBV19	TRBJ2-7	TGTGCCAGTAGTATAACGGGACAGGGTTCCTACGAGCAGTACTTC	CASSITGQGSYEQYF
TRBD2	many	TRBV5-1	TRBJ2-5	TGCGCCAGCAGCTTGGGGTCTAGCGGGAGGGAAGAGACCCAGTACTTC	CASSLGSSGREETQYF
TRBD1	few	TRBV9	TRBJ2-7	TGTGCCAGCAGCGTTGGGACAGAACCCTACGAGCAGTACTTC	CASSVGTEPYEQYF
-	few	TRBV7-2	TRBJ2-5	TGTGCCAGCAGCGCCCCCGGACGGATCACAGAGACCCAGTACTTC	CASSAPGRITETQYF
TRBD1	many	TRBV6-4	TRBJ1-5	TGTGCCAGCAGTAGACCGGGACAGCAAGATAGCAATCAGCCCCAGCATTTT	CASSRPGQQDSNQPQHF
-	many	TRBV14	TRBJ1-1	TGTGCCAGCTCACCACGGGGATGGAACACTGAAGCTTTCTTT	CASSPRGWNTEAFF
-	many	TRBV6-1	TRBJ1-2	TGTGCCAGCAGTGAAAGGATGGGGCAGGGTTTAGTCGCTGGCTACACCTTC	CASSERMGQGLVAGYTF
-	many	TRBV6-2/TRBV6-3	TRBJ2-7	TGTGCCAGCAGTCCCCTCCTGGGGGAACTCAACGAGCAGTACTTC	CASSPLLGELNEQYF
TRBD1	many	TRBV10-3	TRBJ1-2	TGTGCCATCAGAAATTGGGACAGGGACTATGGCTACACCTTC	CAIRNWDRDYGYTF
-	many	TRBV6-2/TRBV6-3	TRBJ1-2	TGTGCCAGCAGTTACTCCGGGCAGGGGCACTATGGCTACACCTTC	CASSYSGQGHYGYTF
TRBD1	many	TRBV4-1	TRBJ2-7	TGCGCCAGCAGCCAGACAGGGGGCTACGAGCAGTACTTC	CASSQTGGYEQYF
-	many	TRBV28	TRBJ1-6	TGTGCCAGCAAACCGACGGTCTATAATTCACCCCTCCACTTT	CASKPTVYNSPLHF
TRBD2	-	TRBV6-5	TRBJ2-3	TGTGCCAGCAGTTACGAGGGAGGGGGCACAGATACGCAGTATTTT	CASSYEGGGTDTQYF
TRBD1	many	TRBV11-2	TRBJ1-1	TGTGCCAGCAGCTTACCGGGACAGGAAAACACTGAAGCTTTCTTT	CASSLPGQENTEAFF
-	few	TRBV4-3	TRBJ1-1	TGCGCCAGCAGCCACTCAAGCCCCGGGACACGAGGGACTGAAGCTTTCTTT	CASSHSSPGTRGTEAFF
-	many	TRBV30	TRBJ2-5	TGTGCCTGGATCGGCAGGGGTAGGGAGACCCAGTACTTC	CAWIGRGRETQYF
TRBD2	-	TRBV11-2	TRBJ2-7	TGTGCCAGCAGATCCGGACTAGGTGACTACGAGCAGTACTTC	CASRSGLGDYEQYF
TRBD2	many	TRBV24-1	TRBJ2-7	TGTGCCACCAGTCACCCGGGAGGGAGCAACGAGCAGTACTTC	CATSHPGGSNEQYF
TRBD2	many	TRBV29-1	TRBJ2-7	TGCAGCGCCCGGGACTATGCCTACGAGCAGTACTTC	CSARDYAYEQYF
TRBD1	-	TRBV19	TRBJ2-6	TGTGCCAGTGAAGACAGGGTTATGACTGGGGCCAACGTCCTGACTTTC	CASEDRVMTGANVLTF
-	many	TRBV24-1	TRBJ2-7	TGTGCCACCAGTGATCGGACAGTCGTGGGCGAGCAGTACTTC	CATSDRTVVGEQYF
-	-	TRBV5-1	TRBJ2-4	TGCGCCAGCAGCTTGGCGGGGGGCGCATTCGGCATTCAGTACTTC	CASSLAGGAFGIQYF
-	few	TRBV2	TRBJ2-7	TGTGCCAGCAGTGAATTTTCTAGGACCGAGCAGTACTTC	CASSEFSRTEQYF
TRBD2	-	TRBV19	TRBJ2-7	TGTGCCAGTAGTTCCTCGAGCGGGAACTCCTACGAGCAGTACTTC	CASSSSSGNSYEQYF
-	-	TRBV6-4	TRBJ2-3	TGTGCCAGCAGGAACAGGGCTGGCACAGATACGCAGTATTTT	CASRNRAGTDTQYF
TRBD1	many	TRBV6-5	TRBJ1-3	TGTGCCAGCAGTACCCGGGACAGTGGAACTGGAAACACCATATATTTT	CASSTRDSGTGNTIYF
-	many	TRBV5-5	TRBJ2-7	TGTGCCAGCAGCTTGGAGGGGTTAGCGGATCAGTCCTACGAGCAGTACTTC	CASSLEGLADQSYEQYF
-	-	TRBV6-2/TRBV6-3	TRBJ2-5	TGTGCCAGCAGTTATCTGGGGGCTATCGGAGAGACCCAGTACTTC	CASSYLGAIGETQYF
TRBD1	-	TRBV6-1	TRBJ1-5	TGTGCCAGCACCGAGGACAGGGTGGGTCAGCCCCAGCATTTT	CASTEDRVGQPQHF
-	many	TRBV19	TRBJ1-5	TGTGCCAGTAGCCGGTGGCAGGGGAATCAGCCCCAGCATTTT	CASSRWQGNQPQHF
TRBD1	-	TRBV5-1	TRBJ1-1	TGCGCCAGCAGCTCAGAGGGGGCAGGCACTGAAGCTTTCTTT	CASSSEGAGTEAFF
-	many	TRBV29-1	TRBJ1-1	TGCAGCGTTGAAACCACCTTGGGTGGCACTGAAGCTTTCTTT	CSVETTLGGTEAFF
TRBD1	-	TRBV7-2	TRBJ1-6	TGTGCCAGCAGCGCACCGGGACAGAATTCACCCCTCCACTTT	CASSAPGQNSPLHF
-	-	TRBV11-2	TRBJ2-4	TGTGCCAGCAGCTTAGACCTCACTAACATTCAGTACTTC	CASSLDLTNIQYF
-	many	TRBV15	TRBJ2-5	TGTGCCACCAGCAGATTACCGGGAGAAGAAGAGACCCAGTACTTC	CATSRLPGEEETQYF
TRBD2	-	TRBV20-1	TRBJ2-7	TGCAGTGCTCATATCGGGACTAGCGGACCCTACGAGCAGTACTTC	CSAHIGTSGPYEQYF
-	few	TRBV4-1	TRBJ2-7	TGCGCCAGCAGCCCCCTGCGGGTCGACTCCTACGAGCAGTACTTC	CASSPLRVDSYEQYF
TRBD1	many	TRBV6-2/TRBV6-3	TRBJ2-2	TGTGCCAGCACGGGGGACAGGGATAACACCGGGGAGCTGTTTTTT	CASTGDRDNTGELFF